This entry features one TCR beta chain sequence. Assay used: immunoSEQ multiplex PCR; TCRdb lists only in-frame clones, some missing. The sample holds about 170,000 clones, 80% to 90% seen once. This record comes from a study of control samples from healthy donors and cancer patients. The sequence derives from a man aged 25-40 years in good health. Input material: blood.

As DNA, the CDR3 is TGTGCCAGCACCCTAGGCGGTGAGAGCACAGATACGCAGTATTTT. This translates into CASTLGGESTDTQYF. The rearrangement uses TRBV6-5 and TRBJ2-3, with D hard to call. The germline V gene has CDR1 MNHEY and CDR2 SVGAGI. V gave up 7 bases and J gave up 0 bases, with 14 bases separating them. This CDR3 has 15 residues.